This is a list of T cell receptor beta chains from one sample in a study of T-cell memory formation after mild COVID-19. MiXCR was run by TCRdb on the 5' RACE reads, yielding one entry per CDR3 protein. The top ten clones hold around a fifth of a sample with around 300,000 distinct CDR3 sequences, less than 9.5% of them seen once. Sequencing used PBMCs or a T cell subset sorted from them (not recorded which). The receptor source for this set is a man between 18 and 35 years old who had mild COVID-19 (a few samples of this study predate the infection). Cell type and time point are not known. Both conserved end residues are part of each CDR3. The order of the fields is D gene, J gene, V gene, clone size, CDR3 protein, CDR3 DNA. D genes are given only for firm matches. Not every row has a clone size; where given, it reads once, few, many or a size class.

>TRBD2|TRBJ2-5|TRBV4-3|NA
CASSQEGLAGRQETQYF
TGCGCCAGCAGCCAAGAGGGACTAGCGGGGCGACAAGAGACCCAGTACTTC
>TRBD2|TRBJ2-5|TRBV5-4|few
CASSPIPTSGLQYF
TGTGCCAGCAGCCCCATCCCGACTAGCGGCCTCCAGTACTTC
>TRBD1|TRBJ2-5|TRBV5-6|few
CASSQQGEETQYF
TGTGCCAGCAGCCAACAGGGGGAAGAGACCCAGTACTTC
>TRBD1|TRBJ2-7|TRBV20-1|few
CSAKGTGGYEQYF
TGCAGTGCTAAGGGGACAGGGGGCTACGAGCAGTACTTC
>NA|TRBJ2-5|TRBV6-5|few
CASRSTGWETQYF
TGTGCCAGCAGATCCACAGGGTGGGAGACCCAGTACTTC
>TRBD2|TRBJ2-1|TRBV5-4|few
CASSPRSAGRDEQFF
TGTGCCAGCAGCCCGCGATCGGCGGGGAGGGATGAGCAGTTCTTC
>NA|TRBJ2-5|TRBV7-9|few
CASSRSLGGGQETQYF
TGTGCCAGCAGTCGTAGCCTTGGAGGTGGGCAAGAGACCCAGTACTTC
>NA|TRBJ2-1|TRBV5-6|many
CASSLVRGNSYEQFF
TGTGCCAGCAGCTTGGTCCGGGGGAACAGCTATGAGCAGTTCTTC
>NA|TRBJ2-5|TRBV15|few
CATSSRPADREETQYF
TGTGCCACCAGCAGTCGACCCGCGGATAGGGAGGAGACCCAGTACTTC
>NA|TRBJ2-3|TRBV28|few
CASGIGGGATDTQYF
TGTGCCAGCGGGATTGGAGGGGGGGCCACAGATACGCAGTATTTT
>NA|TRBJ1-1|TRBV7-2|many
CASRTRETNTEAFF
TGTGCCAGCAGAACACGCGAAACGAACACTGAAGCTTTCTTT
>NA|TRBJ1-2|TRBV7-8|NA
CASSQKSFYGYTF
TGTGCCAGCAGCCAAAAGTCCTTCTATGGCTACACCTTC
>NA|TRBJ2-3|TRBV7-8|few
CASSLDVGGLKQYF
TGTGCCAGCAGCCTAGATGTTGGCGGCCTAAAGCAGTATTTT
>TRBD1|TRBJ1-6|TRBV5-4|few
CASSFRTGVGNSPLHF
TGTGCCAGCAGCTTCCGGACAGGGGTAGGGAATTCACCCCTCCACTTT
>TRBD1|TRBJ2-1|TRBV20-1|many
CSARDRDRGTNEQFF
TGCAGTGCTAGAGATCGGGACAGGGGGACCAATGAGCAGTTCTTC
>NA|TRBJ1-6|TRBV27|NA
CASSLSYQDYNSPLHF
TGTGCCAGCAGTTTATCGTACCAGGATTATAATTCACCCCTCCACTTT
>TRBD2|TRBJ2-3|TRBV27|few
CASSSGGRSTDTQYF
TGTGCCAGCAGCTCGGGGGGGAGGAGCACAGATACGCAGTATTTT
>NA|TRBJ2-6|TRBV5-6|NA
CASSLTGTGANVLTF
TGTGCCAGCAGCTTAACGGGGACTGGGGCCAACGTCCTGACTTTC
>TRBD2|TRBJ2-3|TRBV12-3/TRBV12-4|few
CASKKRGDTDTQYF
TGTGCCAGCAAAAAGCGGGGGGACACAGATACGCAGTATTTT
>TRBD2|TRBJ2-5|TRBV7-2|many
CASSLGVAGGQETQYF
TGTGCCAGCAGCTTAGGAGTAGCGGGGGGTCAAGAGACCCAGTACTTC
>TRBD2|TRBJ2-1|TRBV20-1|NA
CSARAGLAGGLDEQFF
TGCAGTGCTAGAGCAGGACTAGCGGGGGGCTTGGATGAGCAGTTCTTC
>TRBD2|TRBJ2-5|TRBV7-2|NA
CASSLVSGGNGETQYF
TGTGCCAGCAGCTTAGTTAGCGGGGGGAATGGAGAGACCCAGTACTTC
>NA|TRBJ2-6|TRBV18|NA
CASSPLVVGANVLTF
TGTGCCAGCTCACCACTTGTGGTCGGGGCCAACGTCCTGACTTTC
>NA|TRBJ1-5|TRBV4-3|NA
CASSQDRSGDQPQHF
TGCGCCAGCAGCCAAGATAGGTCAGGGGATCAGCCCCAGCATTTT
>NA|TRBJ2-1|TRBV7-9|few
CASSLGGGGRFF
TGTGCCAGCAGCTTAGGGGGCGGTGGGCGCTTCTTC
>NA|TRBJ1-5|TRBV28|many
CASSLIAGNQPQHF
TGTGCCAGCAGTTTGATCGCAGGTAATCAGCCCCAGCATTTT
>TRBD1|TRBJ2-6|TRBV4-3|many
CASSQDKQGSWISGANVLTF
TGCGCCAGCAGCCAAGATAAACAGGGGTCTTGGATCTCTGGGGCCAACGTCCTGACTTTC
>NA|TRBJ1-1|TRBV9|few
CASSAAGKEAFF
TGTGCCAGCAGCGCCGCCGGGAAGGAAGCTTTCTTT
>NA|TRBJ2-7|TRBV11-2|many
CASSPGFSSYEQYF
TGTGCCAGCAGCCCTGGCTTTAGCTCCTACGAGCAGTACTTC
>NA|TRBJ1-5|TRBV12-3/TRBV12-4|few
CASSLGGSILPMPHF
TGTGCCAGCAGTTTAGGGGGGTCGATCCTTCCTATGCCGCATTTT
>NA|TRBJ2-6|TRBV6-5|NA
CASSTTSGANVLTF
TGTGCCAGCAGTACCACTTCTGGGGCCAACGTCCTGACTTTC
>NA|TRBJ1-1|TRBV12-3/TRBV12-4|few
CASSLGTDTEAFF
TGTGCCAGCAGTTTAGGGACAGACACTGAAGCTTTCTTT
>NA|TRBJ1-6|TRBV18|many
CASSPRRESSYNSPLHF
TGTGCCAGCTCACCGCGGCGGGAGAGCTCCTATAATTCACCCCTCCACTTT
>NA|TRBJ1-6|TRBV6-5|NA
CASSLRGRLNSPLHF
TGTGCCAGCAGCTTGAGGGGAAGGCTTAATTCACCCCTCCACTTT
>NA|TRBJ2-5|TRBV5-1|many
CASSLGPGIQETQYF
TGCGCCAGCAGCTTGGGCCCGGGAATCCAAGAGACCCAGTACTTC
>TRBD2|TRBJ2-1|TRBV29-1|few
CSVGRESGGFNEQFF
TGCAGCGTTGGGAGGGAGTCGGGGGGTTTCAATGAGCAGTTCTTC
>NA|TRBJ2-1|TRBV4-3|NA
CASSQERGPWDEQFF
TGCGCCAGCAGCCAAGAACGGGGTCCTTGGGATGAGCAGTTCTTC
>NA|TRBJ2-7|TRBV20-1|NA
CSARDSADYEQYF
TGCAGTGCTAGAGACTCGGCAGACTACGAGCAGTACTTC
>NA|TRBJ1-5|TRBV7-8|many
CATRQGNQPQHF
TGTGCCACCAGACAGGGCAATCAGCCCCAGCATTTT
>NA|TRBJ2-3|TRBV19|NA
CASNPRVATDTQYF
TGTGCCAGTAACCCGCGGGTGGCCACAGATACGCAGTATTTT
>TRBD2|TRBJ2-1|TRBV5-1|few
CASSWQAGGLNEQFF
TGCGCCAGCAGCTGGCAAGCGGGGGGGCTTAATGAGCAGTTCTTC
>TRBD1|TRBJ1-1|TRBV5-1|NA
CASSLGTGQNTEAFF
TGCGCCAGCAGCTTGGGGACAGGACAGAACACTGAAGCTTTCTTT
>NA|TRBJ2-3|TRBV12-3/TRBV12-4|few
CASRTDPDTQYF
TGTGCCAGCAGGACAGACCCGGATACGCAGTATTTT
>TRBD2|TRBJ2-1|TRBV9|NA
CASSPGTSGGDYSEQFF
TGTGCCAGCAGCCCTGGGACTAGCGGGGGAGACTACAGTGAGCAGTTCTTC
>NA|TRBJ2-7|TRBV7-9|many
CASSAGLPYEQYF
TGTGCCAGCAGCGCAGGACTTCCCTACGAGCAGTACTTC
>TRBD2|TRBJ2-7|TRBV6-5|NA
CASSLLPGRGSGEQYF
TGTGCCAGCAGTCTCCTCCCAGGGAGGGGTTCAGGCGAGCAGTACTTC
>NA|TRBJ2-1|TRBV7-3|few
CASSNRYNEQFF
TGTGCCAGCAGTAACAGGTACAATGAGCAGTTCTTC
>NA|TRBJ2-3|TRBV29-1|many
CSVCTGSADTQYF
TGCAGCGTTTGTACAGGGAGCGCAGATACGCAGTATTTT
>NA|TRBJ2-3|TRBV4-2|few
CASSPRGGLEDTQYF
TGTGCCAGCAGCCCTAGGGGGGGCCTGGAAGATACGCAGTATTTT